This T cell receptor beta chain was observed in a study of shared clonotypes between healthy human individuals. Findings and caveats of the study: Blood was the only sampled material, and tissue repertoires likely differ.

Method: immunoSEQ multiplex PCR; TCRdb's copy keeps in-frame clones and lacks some. The sample yields roughly 2.4 million clones, approximately 94% seen once. The V gene's germline CDR1 is MGHDK and CDR2 SYGVNS. V lost 0 bases and J lost 4, with 18 bases in between. This CDR3 has 17 amino acids. A word on this clone: Its matching antigen is unknown.

This receptor was taken from a man younger than 35 in good health. The chain couples TRBV25-1 to TRBJ2-5, with D perhaps matching TRBD1 or TRBD2 (5 bases each). What was sequenced was naive CD4+ T cells sorted from blood. Subset described: CD45RA+ positively selected. CDR3 amino acids: CASSEYPRGRAGETQYF. The CDR3 DNA is TGTGCCAGCAGTGAATATCCCCGGGGCAGGGCAGGAGAGACCCAGTACTTC.